These 4 T cell receptor beta chains share one sample of origin, sequenced in a study of OX40 agonist ivuxolimab in advanced cancers. Assay: immunoSEQ multiplex PCR; the TCRdb copy retains only in-frame clones and omits some. The top ten clones hold 16% of a sample with about 24,000 clones, 75% to 90% of them seen once. This sample comprised CD4+ or CD8+ T cells sorted from blood, obtained in a trial of the OX40 agonist ivuxolimab. These receptors originate from an adult with an advanced solid tumor such as melanoma, head and neck, liver or kidney cancer.

V gene TRBV4-3 combines with J gene TRBJ2-1; D unresolved. The V end was cut by 3 bases, the J end by 8 bases, with 17 bases between. From germline, CDR1 is LGHNA and CDR2 YSLEER. This CDR3 is built from 15 residues. The CDR3 reads CASSQAGDTAYEQFF. Here the CDR3 DNA reads TGCGCCAGCAGCCAGGCCGGAGATACAGCTTATGAGCAGTTCTTC.

A word on this clone: Additional DNA sequences in this sample encode the identical CDR3. The chain uses TRBV9 and TRBJ2-2, with D unresolved. Germline V gene lookup returns CDR1 SGDLS and CDR2 YYNGEE. V lost 2 bases and J lost 7, with 15 bases in between. The CDR3 contains 15 residues. The CDR3 coding sequence is TGTGCCAGCAGCGTTAGTTCGAGAATTGGCGGGGAGCTGTTTTTT. Translated: CASSVSSRIGGELFF.

The chain carries TRBV28 and TRBJ2-7; 9 bases agree with TRBD1. The V and J ends lost 2 bases and 5 bases, in that order; junction bases with no gene match: 7. This CDR3 is 15 amino acids long. Germline V gene data show CDR1 as MDHEN and CDR2 as SYDVKM. The DNA for the CDR3 is TGTGCCAGCAGTTTAAGGGGACAGGGTTTAAACGAGCAGTACTTC. The encoded protein is CASSLRGQGLNEQYF.

This chain joins TRBV25-1 and TRBJ2-2; 8 nucleotides align to TRBD1. Looked up from germline, CDR1 is MGHDK and CDR2 is SYGVNS. The length of the CDR3 is 15 residues. The V and J ends lost 6 bases and 7 bases, in that order; junction bases with no gene match: 10. CDR3 sequence: CASSPHRGNGGELFF. The CDR3 DNA sequence: TGTGCCAGCAGCCCTCACAGGGGGAACGGCGGGGAGCTGTTTTTT.